A selection of T cell receptor beta chains follows, all from one sample in a study of control samples from healthy donors and cancer patients. The method was immunoSEQ multiplex PCR; TCRdb's version includes in-frame clones alone and lacks a portion of them. This table has about 160,000 clones, roughly 90% appearing once. Sample: blood. The source of these receptors is a man in his thirties or forties in good health. The CDR3 runs from the conserved cysteine through the conserved F or W. D genes are given only for firm matches. Clone size appears in some rows only: once, few, many, or a class for an expanded clone.

J gene | V gene | D gene | clone size | CDR3 DNA | CDR3 protein
TRBJ1-1 | TRBV11-2 | . | . | TGTGCCAGCAGCGCCCTACAGGGAGTCGGCACTGAAGCTTTCTTT | CASSALQGVGTEAFF
TRBJ2-5 | TRBV5-6 | . | . | TGTGCCAGCAGCGGTAGCTTTTTTTGGGGCCAAGAGACCCAGTACTTC | CASSGSFFWGQETQYF
TRBJ2-1 | TRBV6-2/TRBV6-3 | . | . | TGTGCCAGCAGTTACGCCCCAGGCGGTGAGCAGTTCTTC | CASSYAPGGEQFF
TRBJ1-1 | TRBV28 | . | few | TGTGCCAGCGGGGGGAGCGGGGGTGGGGACACTGAAGCTTTCTTT | CASGGSGGGDTEAFF
TRBJ2-3 | TRBV4-1 | . | once | TGCGCCAGCAGCCGCCTCCCGGGACCTTTTTGGGCAGATACGCAGTATTTT | CASSRLPGPFWADTQYF
TRBJ1-5 | TRBV6-1 | . | . | TGTGCCAGCAGTGAGAGTAGGACTCTTAGCAATCAGCCCCAGCATTTT | CASSESRTLSNQPQHF
TRBJ2-1 | TRBV29-1 | TRBD2 | . | TGCAGCGTTGCCGGCGGGAGGAGGAATGAGCAGTTCTTC | CSVAGGRRNEQFF
TRBJ2-5 | TRBV11-2 | TRBD2 | . | TGTGCCAGCAGCTTATCCGGGAGGGCCATAGAGACCCAGTACTTC | CASSLSGRAIETQYF
TRBJ1-1 | TRBV12-3/TRBV12-4 | TRBD1 | . | TGTGCCAGCAGTGGGACAGGGAGTCCTGAAGCTTTCTTT | CASSGTGSPEAFF
TRBJ1-6 | TRBV5-1 | . | . | TGCGCCAGCAGCTCAACCCGGGATTCACCCCTCCACTTT | CASSSTRDSPLHF
TRBJ2-7 | TRBV29-1 | . | once | TGCAGCGTCCTGTCGCCTTACTCCTACGAGCAGTACTTC | CSVLSPYSYEQYF
TRBJ1-1 | TRBV4-2 | . | few | TGTGCCAGCAGCCAAGTAGGCAGGTTGAACACTGAAGCTTTCTTT | CASSQVGRLNTEAFF
TRBJ2-2 | TRBV5-1 | TRBD2 | once | TGCGCCAGCAGCCCCACTAGCGGGGGAGGGACCGGGGAGCTGTTTTTT | CASSPTSGGGTGELFF
TRBJ1-2 | TRBV3-1/TRBV3-2 | TRBD1 | . | TGTGCCAGCAGCGACAAGGGACAGGGGGGATATGGCTACACCTTC | CASSDKGQGGYGYTF
TRBJ1-2 | TRBV7-9 | . | once | TGTGCCAGCAGCTCCCAGGGTTATGGCTACACCTTC | CASSSQGYGYTF
TRBJ1-5 | TRBV7-9 | TRBD1 | many | TGTGCCAGCAGCTTAGACAGGGGGGAAGGTCAGCCCCAGCATTTT | CASSLDRGEGQPQHF
TRBJ2-7 | TRBV29-1 | TRBD2 | once | TGCAGCGTTGAGGCCCGGGGAGGGCAGAGCTCCTACGAGCAGTACTTC | CSVEARGGQSSYEQYF
TRBJ2-5 | TRBV2 | . | . | TGTGCCAGCAGTGGGACGGGTTTGGGAGAGACCCAGTACTTC | CASSGTGLGETQYF
TRBJ2-2 | TRBV10-3 | . | . | TGTGCCATCTGGGACCGCCTGGGAACCGGGGAGCTGTTTTTT | CAIWDRLGTGELFF
TRBJ1-6 | TRBV5-4 | . | . | TGTGCCAGCAGCATGCAGGGTAAGGGACTTTCACCCCTCCACTTT | CASSMQGKGLSPLHF
TRBJ1-5 | TRBV7-3 | . | . | TGTGCCAGCAGCTTAGACGGGAATCAGCCCCAGCATTTT | CASSLDGNQPQHF
TRBJ2-7 | TRBV5-6 | TRBD2 | few | TGTGCCAGCAGCTTGGCCGTAGCGGGAGCTAATGAGCAGTACTTC | CASSLAVAGANEQYF
TRBJ2-2 | TRBV3-1/TRBV3-2 | TRBD2 | . | TGTGCCAGCAGCCAAGATAGCGGGAGGGGGACCGGGGAGCTGTTTTTT | CASSQDSGRGTGELFF
TRBJ2-2 | TRBV5-3 | . | . | TGTGCCCGAGGCGATCTCACCGGGGAGCTGTTTTTT | CARGDLTGELFF
TRBJ2-5 | TRBV7-9 | . | . | TGTGCCAGCAGCTCCCCAACGGCGGGGCGACAAGAGACCCAGTACTTC | CASSSPTAGRQETQYF
TRBJ2-3 | TRBV4-3 | . | . | TGCGCCAGCAGCCAAGACCCCCGGGGGCTAACAGATACGCAGTATTTT | CASSQDPRGLTDTQYF
TRBJ1-1 | TRBV28 | . | once | TGTGCCAGCAGTCCGGGGACGGCCACCAAAGCTTTCTTT | CASSPGTATKAFF
TRBJ2-1 | TRBV5-1 | TRBD1 | . | TGCGCCAGCAGCAAAGGACAGGGCACCCTCTTAAGCTCCTACAATGAGCAGTTCTTC | CASSKGQGTLLSSYNEQFF
TRBJ2-6 | TRBV7-3 | . | . | TGTGCCAGCAGCTTAATGGGCCAGAGCTCTGGGGCCAACGTCCTGACTTTC | CASSLMGQSSGANVLTF
TRBJ1-1 | TRBV7-9 | . | . | TGTGCCAGCAGCTCTTCGGTGAACACTGAAGCTTTCTTT | CASSSSVNTEAFF
TRBJ1-5 | TRBV10-3 | . | . | TGTGCCACCGGACAAGATAATCAGCCCCAGCATTTT | CATGQDNQPQHF
TRBJ2-1 | TRBV6-6 | . | . | TGTGCCACCTCCTCCAGGCGGTTAAAGTACAATGAGCAGTTCTTC | CATSSRRLKYNEQFF
TRBJ2-2 | TRBV5-1 | . | . | TGCGCCAGCAGCCCCTCGGAGGGGCAGGAATCCGGGGAGCTGTTTTTT | CASSPSEGQESGELFF
TRBJ2-3 | TRBV15 | TRBD1 | . | TGTGCCACCAGCAGAGGCCGACAGGGGATTACAGATACGCAGTATTTT | CATSRGRQGITDTQYF
TRBJ1-1 | TRBV10-3 | . | once | TGTGCCATCAGTGAGTTAGCTCGTGAAGCTTTCTTT | CAISELAREAFF
TRBJ1-2 | TRBV6-5 | . | . | TGTGCCAGCAGTTCCGGGTTCTTCTATGGCTACACCTTC | CASSSGFFYGYTF
TRBJ1-2 | TRBV7-8 | TRBD1 | once | TGTGCCAGCAGCTTAAACCGACAGGGGGCAAGCTACACCTTC | CASSLNRQGASYTF
TRBJ1-5 | TRBV24-1 | . | . | TGTGCCACCAGTGATTTGCGAGGCCAGCCCCAGCATTTT | CATSDLRGQPQHF
TRBJ2-5 | TRBV5-1 | TRBD2 | . | TGCGCCAGCAGCTTGGAACTAGCGGGAGTTAGAGGAGAGACCCAGTACTTC | CASSLELAGVRGETQYF
TRBJ2-5 | TRBV11-2 | . | . | TGTGCCAGCAGCTTAGGGCTAGCGGAGACCCAGTACTTC | CASSLGLAETQYF
TRBJ1-5 | TRBV6-5 | . | few | TGTGCCAGCAGTTACTCGGCATTGGACTATCAGCCCCAGCATTTT | CASSYSALDYQPQHF
TRBJ1-2 | TRBV19 | TRBD1 | . | TGTGCCATAAGGGATCCGGGACAGGGTCCTGGCTACACCTTC | CAIRDPGQGPGYTF
TRBJ2-5 | TRBV7-7 | TRBD2 | . | TGTGCCAGCAGCTTCGCTCCCGAGCGGGGTGGAGGAGAGACCCAGTACTTC | CASSFAPERGGGETQYF
TRBJ2-7 | TRBV10-1 | TRBD1 | . | TGCGCCAGCTGGACAGGGCACTCCTACGAGCAGTACTTC | CASWTGHSYEQYF
TRBJ1-2 | TRBV6-5 | TRBD1 | . | TGTGCCAGCAGTTGGGGGACAGTCGGAACTGGCTACACCTTC | CASSWGTVGTGYTF
TRBJ1-4 | TRBV27 | . | . | TGTGCCAGCAGCCCTGGGGGGGCGAGGGTGGGAAAACTGTTTTTT | CASSPGGARVGKLFF
TRBJ1-1 | TRBV19 | TRBD1 | . | TGTGCCAGTAGTCCTTGGACAGGGAATCCGAACACTGAAGCTTTCTTT | CASSPWTGNPNTEAFF
TRBJ2-3 | TRBV5-5 | . | . | TGTGCCAGCAGCCCCCGAACAGATACGCAGTATTTT | CASSPRTDTQYF
TRBJ1-1 | TRBV12-5 | . | . | TGTGCTAGTGCCCTCCCGGGGGCGGGAGCTTTCTTT | CASALPGAGAFF
TRBJ1-2 | TRBV9 | . | . | TGTGCCAGCAGCGTAGGGCCTACAGCCAGGAACTATGGCTACACCTTC | CASSVGPTARNYGYTF
TRBJ2-5 | TRBV5-1 | . | . | TGCGCCAGCAGCTTGGAGGGCTACCAAGAGACCCAGTACTTC | CASSLEGYQETQYF
TRBJ1-5 | TRBV30 | . | . | TGTGCCTGGAGTCTGGAGGGCAATCAGCCCCAGCATTTT | CAWSLEGNQPQHF
TRBJ2-1 | TRBV7-9 | . | . | TGTGCCAGCAGCTTAATAATTAGTCAGGGGCCTGGGGATGAGCAGTTCTTC | CASSLIISQGPGDEQFF
TRBJ2-3 | TRBV19 | TRBD1 | . | TGTGCCAGTACCCCTCTTCCGGGACAGCGCACAGATACGCAGTATTTT | CASTPLPGQRTDTQYF
TRBJ1-4 | TRBV7-9 | . | few | TGTGCCAGCAGCTTAGCCGGGCGATCTAATGAAAAACTGTTTTTT | CASSLAGRSNEKLFF
TRBJ2-1 | TRBV7-2 | . | . | TGTGCCAGCAGCTTATATAGCCTCAGCTCCTACAATGAGCAGTTCTTC | CASSLYSLSSYNEQFF
TRBJ1-2 | TRBV29-1 | . | . | TGCAGCGCTTACCACCAGGGAGAAGGCTACACCTTC | CSAYHQGEGYTF
TRBJ1-6 | TRBV7-9 | . | . | TGTGCCTCAGGGATAGATAATTCACCCCTCCACTTT | CASGIDNSPLHF
TRBJ1-5 | TRBV7-9 | TRBD1 | . | TGTGCCAGCAGCCTCGGACAGGGAAGGGAACAGCCCCAGCATTTT | CASSLGQGREQPQHF